The present T cell receptor (beta chain) was sequenced within a study of regulatory and conventional T cells in RAG deficiency. General study points: Other subsets showed roughly 10-fold reductions, but Treg unique TCR beta sequences fell roughly 110-fold in these patients.

Turning to this clone: Its antigen is currently unknown.

The germline gives CDR1 SGHTA, CDR2 FQGNSA. CDR3 size: 13 residues. V was trimmed by 5 bases and J by 3 bases, leaving 10 bases between them. The protocol was immunoSEQ multiplex PCR, while the TCRdb copy is restricted to in-frame clones and leaves out a portion. Found here are about 390 clones, around 33% of them singletons; the top ten hold approximately 50%. Blood CD4+ CD25-low CD127-high conventional T cells supplied the genomic DNA template. The sequencing sample was made of CD4+ effector T cells sorted from blood. The V gene is TRBV7-2, the J gene TRBJ1-1; D gene uncertain. This TCR was recovered from a human donor with RAG deficiency presenting as severe combined immunodeficiency. DNA of the CDR3: TGTGCCAGCAGCCCGCGGGTCTACACTGAAGCTTTCTTT. Translating it yields CASSPRVYTEAFF.